This T cell receptor (beta chain) is from a study of blood T cells in healthy people across ages. Combining a sample-barcoded 5' primer with a J-beta primer mix, a second PCR ran for roughly 7 to 12 cycles. Using its own MiXCR run on the 5' RACE reads, TCRdb lists one record per CDR3 protein. The sample carries around 500,000 distinct CDR3 sequences, about 28% recorded once. There are a few counts of this clonotype. What it recognizes is unknown. This CDR3 has 13 residues. The V end was cut by 0 bases, the J end by 7 bases, with 12 bases between. Germline loops: CDR1 DFQATT, CDR2 SNEGSKA (reference sequence). General study points: Diversity of TCR beta per million T cells declined in a roughly linear way with age.

The data were also submitted as part of a second study, on T cells of mothers and their children. This second study notes: Each child contributed 2.5 million to 3.5 million TCR beta CDR3 reads, while each mother contributed over 8 million. Related and unrelated pairs show TCR recombination output that thymic selection shapes similarly.

The receptor was isolated from a boy between 2 and 15 years old in good health. The material sequenced was blood. The V gene is TRBV20-1, the J gene TRBJ1-1; D uncertain. The CDR3 DNA is TGCAGTGCTAGAGATCCCAGGCGTGATGAAGCTTTCTTT. It codes for CSARDPRRDEAFF.